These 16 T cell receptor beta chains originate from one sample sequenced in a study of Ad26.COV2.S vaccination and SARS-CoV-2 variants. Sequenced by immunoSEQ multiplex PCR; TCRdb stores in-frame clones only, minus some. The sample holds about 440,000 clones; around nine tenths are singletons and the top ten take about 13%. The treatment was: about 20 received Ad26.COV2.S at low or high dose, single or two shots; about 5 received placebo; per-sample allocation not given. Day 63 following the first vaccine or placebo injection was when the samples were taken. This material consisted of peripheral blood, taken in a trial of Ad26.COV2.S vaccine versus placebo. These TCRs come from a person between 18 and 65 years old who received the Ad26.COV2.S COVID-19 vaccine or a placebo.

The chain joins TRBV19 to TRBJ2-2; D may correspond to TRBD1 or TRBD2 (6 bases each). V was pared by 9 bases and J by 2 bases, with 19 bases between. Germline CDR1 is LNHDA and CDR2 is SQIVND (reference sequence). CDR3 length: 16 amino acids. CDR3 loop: CASTHTWGANTGELFF. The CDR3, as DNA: TGTGCCAGCACCCACACGTGGGGGGCTAACACCGGGGAGCTGTTTTTT.

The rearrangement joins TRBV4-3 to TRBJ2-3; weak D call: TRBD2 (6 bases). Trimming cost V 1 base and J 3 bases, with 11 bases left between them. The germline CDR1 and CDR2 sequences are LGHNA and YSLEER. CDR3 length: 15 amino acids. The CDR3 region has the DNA TGCGCCAGCAGCCAAGTTAGCGGCCCAACAGATACGCAGTATTTT. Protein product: CASSQVSGPTDTQYF.

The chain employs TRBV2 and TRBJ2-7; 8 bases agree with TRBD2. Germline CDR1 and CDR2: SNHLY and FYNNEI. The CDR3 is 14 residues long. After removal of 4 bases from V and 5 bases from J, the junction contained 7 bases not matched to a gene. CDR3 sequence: CASSVGTSTDEQYF. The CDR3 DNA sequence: TGTGCCAGCAGTGTCGGGACTAGTACCGACGAGCAGTACTTC. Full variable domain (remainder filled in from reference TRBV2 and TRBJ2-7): EPEVTQTPSHQVTQMGQEVILRCVPISNHLYFYWYRQILGQKVEFLVSFYNNEISEKSEIFDDQFSVERPDGSNFTLKIRSTKLEDSAMYFCASSVGTSTDEQYFGPGTRLTVT.

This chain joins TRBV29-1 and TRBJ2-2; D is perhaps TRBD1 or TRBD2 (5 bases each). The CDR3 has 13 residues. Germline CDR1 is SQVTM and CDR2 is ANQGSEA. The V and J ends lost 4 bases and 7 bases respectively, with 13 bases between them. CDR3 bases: TGCAGCGTTGTAGGGGACGGCAACGGGGAGCTGTTTTTT. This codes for CSVVGDGNGELFF.

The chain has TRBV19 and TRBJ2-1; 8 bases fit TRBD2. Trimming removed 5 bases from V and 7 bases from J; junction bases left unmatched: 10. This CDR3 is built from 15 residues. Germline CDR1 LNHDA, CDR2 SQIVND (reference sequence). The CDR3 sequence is CASSDPGLVRNEQFF. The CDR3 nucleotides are TGTGCCAGTAGTGATCCGGGACTAGTAAGAAATGAGCAGTTCTTC.

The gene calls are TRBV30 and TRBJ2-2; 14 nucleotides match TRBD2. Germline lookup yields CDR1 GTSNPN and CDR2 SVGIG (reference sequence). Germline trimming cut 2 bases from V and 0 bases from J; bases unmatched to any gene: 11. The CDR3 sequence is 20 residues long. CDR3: CAWSPFGLAGGLANTGELFF. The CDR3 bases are TGTGCCTGGAGTCCATTCGGACTAGCGGGAGGACTTGCGAACACCGGGGAGCTGTTTTTT.

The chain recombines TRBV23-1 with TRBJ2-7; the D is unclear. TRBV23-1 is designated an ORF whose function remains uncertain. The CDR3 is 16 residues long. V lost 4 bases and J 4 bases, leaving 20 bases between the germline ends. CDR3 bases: TGCGCCAGCAGTCGATTTGGGCGCAAAGGCGAATACGAGCAGTACTTC. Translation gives CASSRFGRKGEYEQYF.

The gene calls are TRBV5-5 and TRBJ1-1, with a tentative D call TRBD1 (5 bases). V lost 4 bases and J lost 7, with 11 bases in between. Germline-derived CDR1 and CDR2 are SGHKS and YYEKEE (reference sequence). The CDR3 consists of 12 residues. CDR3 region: CASSGTRGEAFF. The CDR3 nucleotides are TGTGCCAGCAGCGGAACAAGGGGTGAAGCTTTCTTT.

CDR3 sequence: CASSLSQVTDTQYF. CDR3 DNA sequence: TGCGCCAGCAGCTTGTCACAGGTTACAGATACGCAGTATTTT. This chain links TRBV5-1 with TRBJ2-3, with D perhaps matching TRBD1 (5 bases). The CDR3 sequence is 14 residues long. The V end lost 1 base, the J end lost 3 bases, and 9 bases lay between the germline ends. Germline CDR1 and CDR2: SGHRS and YFSETQ. The variable domain in full, completed from reference TRBV5-1 and TRBJ2-3, reads KAGVTQTPRYLIKTRGQQVTLSCSPISGHRSVSWYQQTPGQGLQFLFEYFSETQRNKGNFPGRFSGRQFSNSRSEMNVSTLELGDSALYLCASSLSQVTDTQYFGPGTRLTVL.

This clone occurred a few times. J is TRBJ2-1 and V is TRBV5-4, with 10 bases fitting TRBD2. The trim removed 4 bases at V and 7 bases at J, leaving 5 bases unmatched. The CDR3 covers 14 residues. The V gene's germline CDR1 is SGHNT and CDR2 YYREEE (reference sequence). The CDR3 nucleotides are TGTGCCAGCAGCCCGGGACTAGCGAGGAATGAGCAGTTCTTC. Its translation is CASSPGLARNEQFF.

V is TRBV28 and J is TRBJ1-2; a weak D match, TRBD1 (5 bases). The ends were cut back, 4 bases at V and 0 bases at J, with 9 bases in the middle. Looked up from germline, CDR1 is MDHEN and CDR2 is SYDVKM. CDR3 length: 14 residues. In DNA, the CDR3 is TGTGCCAGCAGTTCCCCAGGGACTAACTATGGCTACACCTTC. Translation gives CASSSPGTNYGYTF.

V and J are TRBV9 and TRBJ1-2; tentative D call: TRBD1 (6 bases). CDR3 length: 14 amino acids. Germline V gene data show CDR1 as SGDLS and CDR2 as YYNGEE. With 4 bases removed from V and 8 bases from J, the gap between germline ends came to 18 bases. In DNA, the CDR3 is TGTGCCAGCAGCCCAGGGACACAGTCAGGGGGCTACACCTTC. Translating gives CASSPGTQSGGYTF.

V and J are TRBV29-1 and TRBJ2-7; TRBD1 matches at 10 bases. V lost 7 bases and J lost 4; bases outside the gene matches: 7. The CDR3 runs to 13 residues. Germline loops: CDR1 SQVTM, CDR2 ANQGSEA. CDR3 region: CSAIRTGGYEQYF. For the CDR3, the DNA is TGCAGCGCCATTAGGACAGGGGGGTACGAGCAGTACTTC.

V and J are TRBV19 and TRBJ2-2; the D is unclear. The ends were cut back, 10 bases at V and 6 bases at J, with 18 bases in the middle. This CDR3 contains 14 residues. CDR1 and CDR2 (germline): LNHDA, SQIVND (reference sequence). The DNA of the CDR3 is TGTGCCACCACGGATACACAGTGGTCCGGGGAGCTGTTTTTT. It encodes CATTDTQWSGELFF.

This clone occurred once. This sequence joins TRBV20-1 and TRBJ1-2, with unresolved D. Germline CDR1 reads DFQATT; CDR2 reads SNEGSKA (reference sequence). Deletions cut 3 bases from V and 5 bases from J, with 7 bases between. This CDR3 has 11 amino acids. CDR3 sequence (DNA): TGCAGTGCTAGGTTAGGGTATGGCTACACCTTC. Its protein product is CSARLGYGYTF.

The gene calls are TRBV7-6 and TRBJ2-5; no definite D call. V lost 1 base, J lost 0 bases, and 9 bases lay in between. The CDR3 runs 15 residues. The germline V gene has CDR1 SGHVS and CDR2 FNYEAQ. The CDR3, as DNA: TGTGCCAGCAGCTTAGTGGCAGCCAACCAAGAGACCCAGTACTTC. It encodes CASSLVAANQETQYF.